This passage covers 31 T cell receptor beta chains from one sample sequenced in a study of blood T cell repertoires in COVID-19. Assay: immunoSEQ multiplex PCR; the TCRdb copy retains only in-frame clones and omits some. Of 310,000 or so clones listed, approximately 90% are singletons. Sequenced material: peripheral blood. The source is a woman under 40 with COVID-19, enrolled during active disease.

The chain couples TRBV5-4 to TRBJ2-7; 8 bases map to TRBD1. The germline V gene has CDR1 SGHNT and CDR2 YYREEE (reference sequence). Unmatched junction bases numbered 6, after V lost 5 bases and J lost 5 bases. The CDR3 is 13 residues long. CDR3 nucleotides: TGTGCCAGCAGGGTACAGGGGGAGAACGAGCAGTACTTC. It is translated as CASRVQGENEQYF.

The J gene is TRBJ1-2, the V gene TRBV19, with D perhaps TRBD1 (5 bases). V dropped 5 bases and J dropped 4 bases, with 14 bases sitting between them. The CDR3 is 14 amino acids. The germline V gene encodes CDR1 LNHDA and CDR2 SQIVND (reference sequence). In nucleotides, the CDR3 is TGTGCCAGTAGTTCCCTGACAGTGGTCTATGGCTACACCTTC. It specifies CASSSLTVVYGYTF.

The V and J genes are TRBV28 and TRBJ1-5, with 9 bases that match TRBD1. CDR1 MDHEN and CDR2 SYDVKM come from the germline V gene. The CDR3 extends over 13 amino acids. V gave up 7 bases and J gave up 6 bases; unmatched junction bases: 4. CDR3: CASKDRGGQPQHF. For the CDR3, the DNA is TGTGCCAGCAAGGACAGGGGCGGTCAGCCCCAGCATTTT. The entire variable domain, with the rest obtained from reference TRBV28 and TRBJ1-5, is as follows: DVKVTQSSRYLVKRTGEKVFLECVQDMDHENMFWYRQDPGLGLRLIYFSYDVKMKEKGDIPEGYSVSREKKERFSLILESASTNQTSMYLCASKDRGGQPQHFGDGTRLSIL.

The chain is built from TRBV7-2 and TRBJ2-2, with TRBD2 matching over 14 bases. The CDR3 is made up of 18 amino acids. Germline trimming cut 5 bases from V and 3 bases from J; bases unmatched to any gene: 8. Germline CDR1 reads SGHTA; CDR2 reads FQGNSA. Written as DNA, the CDR3 is TGTGCCAGCAGCCCGGGACTAGCGGGAGATCGTTACACCGGGGAGCTGTTTTTT. This encodes CASSPGLAGDRYTGELFF.

Points on this clone: Different DNA sequences within this sample yield the same CDR3. This chain connects TRBV27 to TRBJ1-1; D is undetermined. CDR1 is MNHEY and CDR2 is SMNVEV in the germline V gene (reference sequence). The CDR3 covers 13 residues. V lost 2 bases, J lost 1 base, and 5 bases lay in between. CDR3 amino acids: CASSLGRNTEAFF. The CDR3 bases are TGTGCCAGCAGTTTAGGCAGGAACACTGAAGCTTTCTTT.

The chain recombines TRBV7-2 with TRBJ1-1; D is possibly TRBD1 (5 bases). This CDR3 region has 14 residues. The V end lost 4 bases, the J end lost 3 bases, and 12 bases lay between the germline ends. Germline-derived CDR1 and CDR2 are SGHTA and FQGNSA. CDR3 bases: TGTGCCAGCAGCTCCAGGGTATTTGACACTGAAGCTTTCTTT. It translates to CASSSRVFDTEAFF.

The chain is built from TRBV4-1 and TRBJ2-1; D is possibly TRBD2 (5 bases). This CDR3 is built from 15 residues. Trimming removed 3 bases at V and 8 bases at J, with 17 bases between. In germline, CDR1 is MGHRA, CDR2 YSYEKL. The CDR3 DNA follows: TGCGCCAGCAGCCAGGCAAAGAGTCTCGGGGATGAGCAGTTCTTC. Translation: CASSQAKSLGDEQFF.

Remarks on this clone: The sample has other DNA sequences that encode this CDR3 too. In DNA, the CDR3 is TGCGCCAGCAGCTTGGGTCTAGCGGGCATAACAGATACGCAGTATTTT. It translates to CASSLGLAGITDTQYF. The chain uses TRBV5-1 and TRBJ2-3; 8 nucleotides agree with TRBD2. Trimming took 0 bases from V and 3 from J; bases not matched to a gene: 6. The V gene's germline CDR1 is SGHRS and CDR2 YFSETQ. There are 16 residues in the CDR3.

V gene TRBV12-3 or TRBV12-4 combines with J gene TRBJ2-7; 7 nucleotides match TRBD1. This CDR3 has 13 amino acids. V shed 3 bases, J shed 3 bases, and the junction held 2 bases outside the gene matches. The CDR3: CASSLGQYYEQYF. CDR3 DNA sequence: TGTGCCAGCAGTTTGGGACAGTACTACGAGCAGTACTTC.

This clone was seen many times. The CDR3 region is CASSYTSGRDEQFF. DNA of the CDR3: TGTGCCAGCAGTTACACTAGCGGGAGGGATGAGCAGTTCTTC. The chain joins TRBV6-5 to TRBJ2-1, with 13 bases aligning to TRBD2. There are 14 residues in the CDR3. V was clipped by 2 bases and J by 8 bases; unmatched bases: 0. Germline CDR1 MNHEY, CDR2 SVGAGI.

The rearrangement links TRBV6-1 to TRBJ1-2, with D unclear. Trimming stripped 2 bases from V and 4 bases from J, with 8 bases between. CDR3 length: 13 amino acids. The germline CDR1 and CDR2 sequences are MNHNS and SASEGT. The CDR3 sequence: CASSEPQIYGYTF. The CDR3 coding sequence is TGTGCCAGCAGTGAACCCCAGATCTATGGCTACACCTTC.

The chain recombines TRBV7-9 with TRBJ1-1, with 8 bases identical to TRBD1. V was clipped by 6 bases and J by 1 base; unmatched bases: 10. CDR1 is SEHNR and CDR2 is FQNEAQ in the germline V gene (reference sequence). The CDR3 sequence is 16 residues long. The CDR3 DNA sequence: TGTGCCAGCAGTTCTCTTCCGGGACAGGAGAACACTGAAGCTTTCTTT. Translating gives CASSSLPGQENTEAFF. The full variable domain, its missing parts supplied by reference TRBV7-9 and TRBJ1-1, is DTGVSQNPRHKITKRGQNVTFRCDPISEHNRLYWYRQTLGQGPEFLTYFQNEAQLEKSRLLSDRFSAERPKGSFSTLEIQRTEQGDSAMYLCASSSLPGQENTEAFFGQGTRLTVV.

The rearrangement uses TRBV5-1 and TRBJ2-1; D is perhaps TRBD1 (7 bases). The germline gives CDR1 SGHRS, CDR2 YFSETQ. CDR3 length: 17 amino acids. Trimming pared 4 bases from V and 0 bases from J, leaving 17 bases between. For the CDR3, the DNA is TGCGCCAGCAGCACTAGCAGGGGGGCGAGCTCCTACAATGAGCAGTTCTTC. This codes for CASSTSRGASSYNEQFF.

This chain links TRBV4-1 with TRBJ2-4, with a tentative D call TRBD2 (5 bases). CDR3 length: 13 amino acids. CDR1 is MGHRA, CDR2 YSYEKL, per germline. Deletions cut 4 bases from V and 8 bases from J, with 12 bases between. This chain's CDR3 is CASSPRAQDIQYF. CDR3 DNA sequence: TGCGCCAGCAGCCCGAGGGCCCAAGACATTCAGTACTTC.

This clone was counted once. The V and J genes are TRBV3-1 (or the pseudogene TRBV3-2) and TRBJ2-1; 9 nucleotides match TRBD2. Germline V lookup: CDR1 LGHDT, CDR2 YNNKEL (reference sequence). The ends lost 4 bases at V and 3 bases at J; junction bases unmatched: 7. CDR3 length: 16 residues. For the CDR3, the DNA is TGTGCCAGCAGCCCTCGGGCTAGCGGGAACTACAATGAGCAGTTCTTC. It translates to CASSPRASGNYNEQFF.

This rearrangement joins TRBV6-4 to TRBJ2-1, with 8 bases lining up with TRBD2. CDR3 size: 15 residues. The trim removed 4 bases at V and 5 bases at J, leaving 7 bases unmatched. Germline loops: CDR1 MRHNA, CDR2 SNTAGT. The CDR3 DNA sequence: TGTGCCAGCAGTGTTCTAGCGGGCCAGAACAATGAGCAGTTCTTC. It is translated as CASSVLAGQNNEQFF.

The gene calls are TRBV25-1 and TRBJ1-4; a possible D gene is TRBD1 (6 bases). Germline V CDR1 and CDR2: MGHDK, SYGVNS. The CDR3 is made up of 15 amino acids. Trimming left V 3 bases short and J 6 bases short, with 14 bases between. The DNA of the CDR3 is TGTGCCAGCAGTGATCGGACAGTGATTTATGAAAAACTGTTTTTT. Translation: CASSDRTVIYEKLFF. The complete variable domain, with remaining parts taken from reference TRBV25-1 and TRBJ1-4, reads EADIYQTPRYLVIGTGKKITLECSQTMGHDKMYWYQQDPGMELHLIHYSYGVNSTEKGDLSSESTVSRIRTEHFPLTLESARPSHTSQYLCASSDRTVIYEKLFFGSGTQLSVL.

The CDR3 loop is CASSEEFRANYGYTF. The CDR3, as DNA: TGTGCCAGCAGTGAAGAATTCAGGGCTAACTATGGCTACACCTTC. This chain links TRBV6-1 with TRBJ1-2; weak D call: TRBD1 (5 bases). V lost 1 base and J 0 bases, leaving 9 bases between the germline ends. Germline CDR1 is MNHNS and CDR2 is SASEGT. This CDR3 region has 15 residues.

The gene calls are TRBV30 and TRBJ2-3, with TRBD1 matching 10 bases. The germline gives CDR1 GTSNPN, CDR2 SVGIG (reference sequence). The CDR3 has 13 residues. Unmatched junction bases numbered 1, after V lost 5 bases and J lost 2 bases. CDR3 nucleotides: TGTGCCTGGGGGACAGGGGTCACAGATACGCAGTATTTT. Translation gives CAWGTGVTDTQYF.

The count of this clone is one. The chain joins TRBV7-2 to TRBJ1-5, with TRBD1 identical over 7 bases. V lost 5 bases and J lost 7; bases outside the gene matches: 8. The length of the CDR3 is 14 residues. Germline V gene sequence: CDR1 SGHTA, CDR2 FQGNSA. This CDR3 is CASSPRQGSQPQHF. CDR3 in DNA: TGTGCCAGCAGCCCGCGACAGGGAAGCCAGCCCCAGCATTTT.

The rearrangement uses TRBV28 and TRBJ2-1; a weak D match, TRBD2 (6 bases). This CDR3 is 14 amino acids long. CDR1 and CDR2 from the germline V gene are MDHEN and SYDVKM. The V gene lost 5 bases and the J gene lost 3 bases, with 11 bases spanning the gap. CDR3 in amino acids: CASSEGGGYNEQFF. CDR3 coding DNA: TGTGCCAGCAGTGAGGGAGGAGGCTACAATGAGCAGTTCTTC.

The CDR3 reads CASSDSGRARTGELFF. As DNA, the CDR3 is TGTGCCAGCAGTGATAGCGGGAGGGCCCGAACCGGGGAGCTGTTTTTT. The chain links TRBV2 to TRBJ2-2; 11 bases align to TRBD2. Germline assignment: CDR1 SNHLY and CDR2 FYNNEI. This CDR3 region has 16 residues. Germline trimming cut 3 bases from V and 5 bases from J; bases unmatched to any gene: 5. Drawing the rest from reference TRBV2 and TRBJ2-2, the complete variable domain is EPEVTQTPSHQVTQMGQEVILRCVPISNHLYFYWYRQILGQKVEFLVSFYNNEISEKSEIFDDQFSVERPDGSNFTLKIRSTKLEDSAMYFCASSDSGRARTGELFFGEGSRLTVL.

The chain is built from TRBV11-2 and TRBJ1-5, with a possible D match to TRBD1 (6 bases). CDR3 size: 14 residues. V lost 6 bases and J 3 bases, leaving 12 bases between the germline ends. Germline CDR1 reads SGHAT; CDR2 reads FQNNGV. The CDR3 region is CASSLTGFNQPQHF. The CDR3 nucleotides read TGTGCCAGCAGTCTCACAGGGTTCAATCAGCCCCAGCATTTT.

The rearrangement links TRBV4-1 to TRBJ1-6, with D tentatively TRBD1 (5 bases). Per the germline V gene, CDR1 is MGHRA and CDR2 is YSYEKL. The ends were cut back, 0 bases at V and 6 bases at J, with 15 bases in the middle. This CDR3 has 17 amino acids. CDR3 coding DNA: TGCGCCAGCAGCCAAGATACCCCCGACAGTAGTAATTCACCCCTCCACTTT. It is translated as CASSQDTPDSSNSPLHF.

The J gene is TRBJ2-6, the V gene TRBV19; 7 nucleotides match TRBD1. J was trimmed by 3 bases and V by 4 bases; bases with no gene match: 3. The germline V gene encodes CDR1 LNHDA and CDR2 SQIVND (reference sequence). The CDR3 spans 15 residues. CDR3 nucleotide sequence: TGTGCCAGTAGTAAACGACAGGGTGGGGCCAACGTCCTGACTTTC. Its protein product is CASSKRQGGANVLTF.

The chain carries TRBV18 and TRBJ2-7; the match to TRBD1 covers 9 bases. The CDR3 spans 14 residues. The V and J ends lost 6 bases and 3 bases, in that order; junction bases with no gene match: 6. CDR1 and CDR2 (germline): KGHSH, LQKENI. CDR3 nucleotides: TGTGCCAGCTCGGGACAGGGAAGAGACTACGAGCAGTACTTC. It specifies CASSGQGRDYEQYF.

The genes are TRBV6-1 and TRBJ2-7; 12 nucleotides agree with TRBD2. Per the germline V gene, CDR1 is MNHNS and CDR2 is SASEGT. CDR3 length: 17 residues. Trimming took 3 bases from V and 2 from J; bases not matched to a gene: 8. This chain's CDR3 is CASSDGLAGIVPYEQYF. CDR3 nucleotides: TGTGCCAGCAGTGACGGACTAGCGGGAATAGTCCCCTACGAGCAGTACTTC.

V is TRBV19 and J is TRBJ2-7; D is undetermined. Germline loops: CDR1 LNHDA, CDR2 SQIVND (reference sequence). The germline V and J ends were trimmed by 5 bases and 1 base, with 9 bases remaining between them. The CDR3 totals 13 residues. CDR3: CASSAANSYEQYF. The CDR3 DNA is TGTGCCAGTAGTGCAGCGAATTCCTACGAGCAGTACTTC.

The gene calls are TRBV12-5 and TRBJ2-2, with D unresolved. This CDR3 spans 16 amino acids. From germline, CDR1 is LGHNT and CDR2 FRNRAP. Trimming cost V 6 bases and J 3 bases, with 17 bases left between them. DNA for the CDR3: TGTGCTAGTGGCCTTGTACTAAGCGCGCACACCGGGGAGCTGTTTTTT. Translated: CASGLVLSAHTGELFF. The full variable domain, in which reference TRBV12-5 and TRBJ2-2 provide the parts outside the CDR3, is DARVTQTPRHKVTEMGQEVTMRCQPILGHNTVFWYRQTMMQGLELLAYFRNRAPLDDSGMPKDRFSAEMPDATLATLKIQPSEPRDSAVYFCASGLVLSAHTGELFFGEGSRLTVL.

This chain joins TRBV3-1 (or the pseudogene TRBV3-2) and TRBJ2-2, with a tentative D call TRBD1 (6 bases). This CDR3 comprises 16 residues. The V end lost 4 bases, the J end lost 2 bases, and 14 bases lay between the germline ends. CDR1 LGHDT and CDR2 YNNKEL come from the germline V gene (reference sequence). CDR3 coding DNA: TGTGCCAGCAGCCTAGGTGGACAGACAAACACCGGGGAGCTGTTTTTT. As protein: CASSLGGQTNTGELFF.

The rearrangement links TRBV5-4 to TRBJ2-5, with a possible D match to TRBD2 (5 bases). The V gene's germline CDR1 is SGHNT and CDR2 YYREEE (reference sequence). The ends were cut back, 0 bases at V and 1 base at J, with 13 bases in the middle. The length of the CDR3 is 16 residues. The CDR3 region has the DNA TGTGCCAGCAGCTTGGGACCTCCCCGGGGCCAAGAGACCCAGTACTTC. It yields the protein CASSLGPPRGQETQYF. Full variable domain (missing parts from reference TRBV5-4 and TRBJ2-5): ETGVTQSPTHLIKTRGQQVTLRCSSQSGHNTVSWYQQALGQGPQFIFQYYREEENGRGNFPPRFSGLQFPNYSSELNVNALELDDSALYLCASSLGPPRGQETQYFGPGTRLLVL.